What follows describes a single T cell receptor (beta chain). Its target is unknown. The CDR3 contains 17 residues. CDR1 SGHRS and CDR2 YFSETQ come from the germline V gene. V trimming: 3 bases; J trimming: 8 bases; junction bases outside the gene matches: 14. This sample stems from a study of T cells in localized non-small cell lung cancer. The table came from immunoSEQ multiplex PCR; TCRdb's copy has only in-frame clones and leaves some out. Of 8,500 to 10,000 clones in the sample, around nine tenths were seen once. Notes on the study in general: Adjacent lung tissue had a median about 57 of the top 100 clones found in the tumor.

The rearrangement joins TRBV5-1 to TRBJ2-1, with 10 positions matching TRBD1. Sequencing used peripheral blood, obtained before any cancer treatment. The receptor's source is a female donor at least 60 years old with stage II squamous cell lung carcinoma. CDR3 in amino acids: CASSSGPSGQGGHEQFF. The DNA for the CDR3 is TGCGCCAGCAGCTCTGGGCCCTCCGGACAGGGGGGTCATGAGCAGTTCTTC.